A selection of T cell receptor beta chains follows, all from one sample in a study of blood T cell repertoires in COVID-19. The table came from immunoSEQ multiplex PCR; TCRdb's copy has only in-frame clones and leaves some out. The sample records tens of thousands of clones, about 76% being singletons. Material for sequencing was peripheral blood. The source of these receptors is a woman at least 80 years old with active or convalescent COVID-19. CDR3s include the opening cysteine and the closing phenylalanine or tryptophan. A D gene is named only where the DNA matches it firmly. Rows give clone size only sometimes, using once, few, many, or a class for an expanded clone.

j_call: TRBJ1-4; v_call: TRBV6-6; clone_size: once; d_call: TRBD1; cdr3_aa: CASSYGQGRGEKLFF; cdr3_nt: TGTGCCAGCAGTTACGGACAGGGGAGGGGTGAAAAACTGTTTTTT
j_call: TRBJ1-4; v_call: TRBV11-2; clone_size: few; d_call: NA; cdr3_aa: CASSFGSNEKLFF; cdr3_nt: TGTGCCAGCAGCTTCGGTTCTAATGAAAAACTGTTTTTT
j_call: TRBJ1-1; v_call: TRBV28; clone_size: NA; d_call: NA; cdr3_aa: CASMGGDPEAFF; cdr3_nt: TGTGCCAGCATGGGCGGGGATCCTGAAGCTTTCTTT
j_call: TRBJ1-1; v_call: TRBV19; clone_size: NA; d_call: TRBD1; cdr3_aa: CASSRDRGITEAFF; cdr3_nt: TGTGCCAGTAGCAGGGACAGGGGAATCACTGAAGCTTTCTTT
j_call: TRBJ2-1; v_call: TRBV5-6; clone_size: NA; d_call: NA; cdr3_aa: CASSPGNNEQFF; cdr3_nt: TGTGCCAGCAGCCCGGGGAACAATGAGCAGTTCTTC
j_call: TRBJ2-2; v_call: TRBV20-1; clone_size: NA; d_call: NA; cdr3_aa: CSASTSVLGTGELFF; cdr3_nt: TGCAGTGCTAGTACCTCCGTCCTAGGCACCGGGGAGCTGTTTTTT
j_call: TRBJ2-3; v_call: TRBV2; clone_size: NA; d_call: TRBD1; cdr3_aa: CASSARDRRLTDTQYF; cdr3_nt: TGTGCCAGCAGTGCTCGGGACAGGCGCCTCACAGATACGCAGTATTTT
j_call: TRBJ2-3; v_call: TRBV5-6; clone_size: NA; d_call: TRBD1; cdr3_aa: CASSLAGGAMGDTQYF; cdr3_nt: TGTGCCAGCAGCTTGGCAGGGGGCGCGATGGGAGATACGCAGTATTTT
j_call: TRBJ1-2; v_call: TRBV28; clone_size: NA; d_call: TRBD1; cdr3_aa: CASSSGQSGYTF; cdr3_nt: TGTGCCAGCAGTTCGGGACAGTCTGGCTACACCTTC
j_call: TRBJ1-2; v_call: TRBV29-1; clone_size: few; d_call: NA; cdr3_aa: CSVGTGFGYTF; cdr3_nt: TGCAGCGTGGGAACAGGGTTTGGCTACACCTTC
j_call: TRBJ1-1; v_call: TRBV30; clone_size: NA; d_call: NA; cdr3_aa: CAWSAPGPPGTEAFF; cdr3_nt: TGTGCCTGGAGTGCGCCCGGGCCGCCGGGGACTGAAGCTTTCTTT
j_call: TRBJ2-7; v_call: TRBV12-3/TRBV12-4; clone_size: NA; d_call: NA; cdr3_aa: CASSFQGDEQYF; cdr3_nt: TGTGCCAGCAGTTTTCAAGGGGACGAGCAGTACTTC
j_call: TRBJ1-5; v_call: TRBV6-6; clone_size: few; d_call: TRBD1; cdr3_aa: CASSGSGGGNQPQHF; cdr3_nt: TGTGCCAGCAGTGGATCAGGGGGGGGCAATCAGCCCCAGCATTTT
j_call: TRBJ1-1; v_call: TRBV10-3; clone_size: NA; d_call: NA; cdr3_aa: CAIGTQGGRAATRHTEAFF; cdr3_nt: TGTGCCATCGGCACTCAAGGAGGGCGCGCCGCTACGAGGCACACTGAAGCTTTCTTT
j_call: TRBJ2-5; v_call: TRBV4-2; clone_size: NA; d_call: TRBD2; cdr3_aa: CASSPGLAGSSQYF; cdr3_nt: TGTGCCAGCAGCCCAGGACTAGCAGGGAGTTCTCAGTACTTC
j_call: TRBJ2-7; v_call: TRBV9; clone_size: many; d_call: NA; cdr3_aa: CASSVNSPHNVRSLEYF; cdr3_nt: TGTGCCAGCAGCGTAAATTCCCCCCATAACGTGAGGAGCTTGGAGTACTTC
j_call: TRBJ1-5; v_call: TRBV3-1/TRBV3-2; clone_size: NA; d_call: NA; cdr3_aa: CASSQDRVLRGYQPQHF; cdr3_nt: TGTGCCAGCAGCCAAGATAGGGTTCTGCGAGGGTATCAGCCCCAGCATTTT
j_call: TRBJ1-3; v_call: TRBV5-6; clone_size: NA; d_call: NA; cdr3_aa: CASSFLREFGNTIYF; cdr3_nt: TGTGCCAGCAGCTTTTTGAGGGAGTTTGGAAACACCATATATTTT
j_call: TRBJ1-3; v_call: TRBV27; clone_size: NA; d_call: NA; cdr3_aa: CASSSGGFSGNTIYF; cdr3_nt: TGTGCCAGCAGTTCCGGGGGGTTCTCTGGAAACACCATATATTTT
j_call: TRBJ2-3; v_call: TRBV5-4; clone_size: NA; d_call: TRBD2; cdr3_aa: CASSPRTSGGDTQYF; cdr3_nt: TGTGCCAGCAGCCCTCGGACTAGCGGGGGGGATACGCAGTATTTT
j_call: TRBJ2-3; v_call: TRBV6-6; clone_size: few; d_call: NA; cdr3_aa: CASTIRRGRSTDTQYF; cdr3_nt: TGTGCCAGCACCATAAGGCGGGGGCGAAGCACAGATACGCAGTATTTT
j_call: TRBJ1-1; v_call: TRBV1; clone_size: once; d_call: NA; cdr3_aa: CTSSQGRWGDLGEAFF; cdr3_nt: TGCACCAGCAGCCAAGGTAGATGGGGGGATTTGGGTGAAGCTTTCTTT
j_call: TRBJ2-5; v_call: TRBV5-1; clone_size: NA; d_call: NA; cdr3_aa: CASTAGLSETQYF; cdr3_nt: TGCGCCAGCACTGCCGGACTGTCGGAGACCCAGTACTTC
j_call: TRBJ2-7; v_call: TRBV18; clone_size: NA; d_call: NA; cdr3_aa: CASSNLTGPYEQYF; cdr3_nt: TGTGCCAGCTCGAACCTAACAGGCCCCTACGAGCAGTACTTC
j_call: TRBJ2-1; v_call: TRBV30; clone_size: NA; d_call: NA; cdr3_aa: CAWSVGSSPFF; cdr3_nt: TGTGCCTGGAGTGTAGGTTCTAGCCCGTTCTTC
j_call: TRBJ2-7; v_call: TRBV5-1; clone_size: NA; d_call: NA; cdr3_aa: CASSLAGSGTNYEQYF; cdr3_nt: TGCGCCAGCAGCTTGGCCGGGTCGGGGACAAACTACGAGCAGTACTTC
j_call: TRBJ2-3; v_call: TRBV5-5; clone_size: NA; d_call: NA; cdr3_aa: CASSFQQPTDTQYF; cdr3_nt: TGTGCCAGCAGCTTCCAACAACCCACAGATACGCAGTATTTT
j_call: TRBJ2-3; v_call: TRBV6-6; clone_size: once; d_call: TRBD2; cdr3_aa: CASSSTSGGSDTQYF; cdr3_nt: TGTGCCAGCAGCTCGACTAGCGGGGGGTCAGATACGCAGTATTTT
j_call: TRBJ1-6; v_call: TRBV20-1; clone_size: NA; d_call: NA; cdr3_aa: CSARQGSPLHF; cdr3_nt: TGCAGTGCTAGACAGGGTTCACCCCTCCACTTT
j_call: TRBJ1-2; v_call: TRBV2; clone_size: once; d_call: TRBD1; cdr3_aa: CASSETWTGGGDGYTF; cdr3_nt: TGTGCCAGCAGTGAAACATGGACAGGGGGCGGGGATGGCTACACCTTC
j_call: TRBJ2-7; v_call: TRBV30; clone_size: NA; d_call: TRBD1; cdr3_aa: CAWSAIFIGQGSYEQYF; cdr3_nt: TGTGCCTGGAGTGCGATATTTATAGGACAGGGGAGCTACGAGCAGTACTTC
j_call: TRBJ2-5; v_call: TRBV19; clone_size: NA; d_call: TRBD1; cdr3_aa: CASSSRTGRETQYF; cdr3_nt: TGTGCCAGTAGTTCTAGGACAGGGAGAGAGACCCAGTACTTC
j_call: TRBJ2-1; v_call: TRBV12-3/TRBV12-4; clone_size: NA; d_call: NA; cdr3_aa: CASSLTGYNEQFF; cdr3_nt: TGTGCCAGCAGCCTCACCGGGTACAATGAGCAGTTCTTC
j_call: TRBJ2-5; v_call: TRBV15; clone_size: NA; d_call: NA; cdr3_aa: CATSRDGGRLKTQYF; cdr3_nt: TGTGCCACCAGCAGAGATGGAGGGCGTCTTAAGACCCAGTACTTC
j_call: TRBJ2-3; v_call: TRBV7-8; clone_size: NA; d_call: TRBD2; cdr3_aa: CASSSLGGVSTDTQYF; cdr3_nt: TGTGCCAGCAGCTCCCTCGGGGGGGTTAGCACAGATACGCAGTATTTT
j_call: TRBJ2-1; v_call: TRBV27; clone_size: NA; d_call: TRBD1; cdr3_aa: CASSLGQGANEQFF; cdr3_nt: TGTGCCAGCAGTTTGGGACAGGGGGCTAATGAGCAGTTCTTC
j_call: TRBJ2-3; v_call: TRBV7-3; clone_size: few; d_call: NA; cdr3_aa: CASSTGGGTDTQYF; cdr3_nt: TGTGCCAGCAGCACCGGGGGAGGCACAGATACGCAGTATTTT
j_call: TRBJ1-5; v_call: TRBV3-1/TRBV3-2; clone_size: few; d_call: NA; cdr3_aa: CASSQDLRGSQHF; cdr3_nt: TGTGCCAGCAGCCAAGATTTGCGGGGTTCCCAGCATTTT
j_call: TRBJ2-1; v_call: TRBV18; clone_size: NA; d_call: TRBD1; cdr3_aa: CASSPDRDNEQFF; cdr3_nt: TGTGCCAGCTCACCGGACAGGGACAATGAGCAGTTCTTC
j_call: TRBJ2-1; v_call: TRBV6-1; clone_size: once; d_call: TRBD2; cdr3_aa: CASSALGLAGGGEQFF; cdr3_nt: TGTGCCAGCAGTGCGCTGGGACTAGCGGGGGGGGGTGAGCAGTTCTTC
j_call: TRBJ2-1; v_call: TRBV12-3/TRBV12-4; clone_size: NA; d_call: NA; cdr3_aa: CASSTHLDSEQFF; cdr3_nt: TGTGCCAGCAGTACCCATCTCGACAGCGAGCAGTTCTTC
j_call: TRBJ2-5; v_call: TRBV30; clone_size: NA; d_call: NA; cdr3_aa: CAWSRGGEGETQYF; cdr3_nt: TGTGCCTGGAGTAGGGGGGGCGAGGGAGAGACCCAGTACTTC
j_call: TRBJ1-5; v_call: TRBV7-2; clone_size: NA; d_call: TRBD1; cdr3_aa: CASSLVGGQGSNQPQHF; cdr3_nt: TGTGCCAGCAGCTTAGTAGGGGGACAGGGTAGCAATCAGCCCCAGCATTTT
j_call: TRBJ1-6; v_call: TRBV6-5; clone_size: few; d_call: NA; cdr3_aa: CASSSHTLNSPLHF; cdr3_nt: TGTGCCAGCAGTTCCCACACCCTTAATTCACCCCTCCACTTT
j_call: TRBJ1-5; v_call: TRBV6-2/TRBV6-3; clone_size: NA; d_call: NA; cdr3_aa: CASSYFLNQPQHF; cdr3_nt: TGTGCCAGCAGTTACTTTCTGAATCAGCCCCAGCATTTT
j_call: TRBJ1-2; v_call: TRBV28; clone_size: NA; d_call: NA; cdr3_aa: CASSIPGAIYGYTF; cdr3_nt: TGTGCCAGCAGTATTCCAGGGGCGATCTATGGCTACACCTTC
j_call: TRBJ2-3; v_call: TRBV7-2; clone_size: NA; d_call: TRBD2; cdr3_aa: CASSTTGTSYDTQYF; cdr3_nt: TGTGCCAGCAGCACGACAGGGACTAGCTACGATACGCAGTATTTT
j_call: TRBJ2-3; v_call: TRBV10-3; clone_size: NA; d_call: NA; cdr3_aa: CAISSYPMLSTDTQYF; cdr3_nt: TGTGCCATCAGTTCCTACCCTATGCTAAGCACAGATACGCAGTATTTT
j_call: TRBJ2-7; v_call: TRBV5-1; clone_size: NA; d_call: TRBD2; cdr3_aa: CASSLAREYEQYF; cdr3_nt: TGCGCCAGCAGCTTGGCGCGGGAGTACGAGCAGTACTTC
j_call: TRBJ2-1; v_call: TRBV7-8; clone_size: NA; d_call: NA; cdr3_aa: CASSEEWSDNEQFF; cdr3_nt: TGTGCCAGCAGCGAGGAATGGTCGGACAATGAGCAGTTCTTC
j_call: TRBJ1-2; v_call: TRBV2; clone_size: NA; d_call: NA; cdr3_aa: CASSLQLAGYGYTF; cdr3_nt: TGTGCCAGCAGTTTACAGTTGGCGGGCTATGGCTACACCTTC
j_call: TRBJ2-1; v_call: TRBV7-6; clone_size: few; d_call: TRBD2; cdr3_aa: CASSPGTSGGVSYNEQFF; cdr3_nt: TGTGCCAGCAGCCCCGGGACTAGCGGGGGTGTCTCCTACAATGAGCAGTTCTTC
j_call: TRBJ1-2; v_call: TRBV5-1; clone_size: few; d_call: NA; cdr3_aa: CASSSGGHGYTF; cdr3_nt: TGCGCCAGCAGCTCGGGCGGGCATGGCTACACCTTC
j_call: TRBJ1-5; v_call: TRBV30; clone_size: NA; d_call: NA; cdr3_aa: CAWSETSQGNQPQHF; cdr3_nt: TGTGCCTGGAGTGAAACCTCCCAGGGCAATCAGCCCCAGCATTTT
j_call: TRBJ1-1; v_call: TRBV7-2; clone_size: NA; d_call: NA; cdr3_aa: CASSLGMREGSTEAFF; cdr3_nt: TGTGCCAGCAGCTTAGGGATGAGGGAGGGCAGCACTGAAGCTTTCTTT